This T cell receptor beta chain appears in the sequencing data of a study of human T cells and chemical hapten exposure. Study-wide points: No shift was seen in TCRs above 1 in 1000 frequency with DPC sensitization. Controls had significantly fewer large CDR3 similarity clusters than were formed by expanded TCRs.

This clonotype has a handful of counts. What it recognizes is unknown. Described time point: pre-sensitization, week 0. Treatment defined: therapeutic diphenylcyclopropenone sensitization with weekly scalp DPC. There are 15 residues in the CDR3. The V gene lost 5 bases and the J gene lost 7 bases, with 21 bases spanning the gap. Germline V gene lookup returns CDR1 DFQATT and CDR2 SNEGSKA (reference sequence). Original methodology: Sequenced samples showed a median of 95,638 TCRs each, with counts running from roughly 23,000 to 700,000. Via MiXCR, TCRdb re-called the RACE reads, giving one row per CDR3 protein. What appears here as the V and J calls and clone size reflects TCRdb's work, not the paper's. The table includes around 200,000 distinct CDR3 sequences, approximately 31% detected once.

This clonotype originated in a woman in her thirties with alopecia areata. Some clones in this sample may be carry-over from other donors' samples. The rearrangement links TRBV20-1 to TRBJ2-1, with D perhaps matching TRBD1 or TRBD2 (5 bases each). Sequenced here: whole blood, sampled in connection with sensitization to the hapten diphenylcyclopropenone (DPC). The CDR3 DNA reads TGCAGTGCTGGGAACCGGGACCCCCTGGAGAATGAGCAGTTCTTC. It yields the protein CSAGNRDPLENEQFF.